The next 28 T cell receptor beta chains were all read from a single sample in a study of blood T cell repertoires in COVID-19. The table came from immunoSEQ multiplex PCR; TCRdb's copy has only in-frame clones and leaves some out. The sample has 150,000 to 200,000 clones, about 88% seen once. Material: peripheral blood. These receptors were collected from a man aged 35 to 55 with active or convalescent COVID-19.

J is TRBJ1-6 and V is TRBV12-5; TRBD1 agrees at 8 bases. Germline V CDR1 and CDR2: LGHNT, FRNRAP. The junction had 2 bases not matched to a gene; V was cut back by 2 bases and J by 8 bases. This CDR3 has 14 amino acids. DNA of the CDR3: TGTGCTAGTGGTTTGCAGGGGGCATATTCACCCCTCCACTTT. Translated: CASGLQGAYSPLHF.

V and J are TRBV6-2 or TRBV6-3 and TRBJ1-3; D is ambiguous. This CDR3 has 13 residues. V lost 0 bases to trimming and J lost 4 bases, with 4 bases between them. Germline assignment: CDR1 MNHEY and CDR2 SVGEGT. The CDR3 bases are TGTGCCAGCAGTTACTCGCGCGGAAACACCATATATTTT. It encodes CASSYSRGNTIYF.

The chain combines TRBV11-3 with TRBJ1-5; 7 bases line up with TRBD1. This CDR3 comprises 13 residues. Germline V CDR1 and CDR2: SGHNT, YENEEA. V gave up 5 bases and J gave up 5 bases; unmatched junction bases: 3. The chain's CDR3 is CASSTDRDQPQHF. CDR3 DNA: TGTGCCAGCAGCACCGACAGGGATCAGCCCCAGCATTTT.

CDR3 sequence (DNA): TGTGCCAGCACGGCGGGGAACACCGGGGAGCTGTTTTTT. It yields the protein CASTAGNTGELFF. The chain is built from TRBV12-3 or TRBV12-4 and TRBJ2-2; tentative D call: TRBD2 (5 bases). The V end was cut by 7 bases, the J end by 1 base, with 7 bases between. This CDR3 has 13 residues.

The CDR3 reads CASSPWTETYGYTF. CDR3 bases: TGTGCCAGCAGCCCCTGGACAGAAACCTATGGCTACACCTTC. The chain is built from TRBV14 and TRBJ1-2; perhaps TRBD1 as D (6 bases). Deletions cut 4 bases from V and 4 bases from J, with 13 bases between. The CDR3 loop spans 14 amino acids. CDR1 SGHDN and CDR2 FVKESK come from the germline V gene.

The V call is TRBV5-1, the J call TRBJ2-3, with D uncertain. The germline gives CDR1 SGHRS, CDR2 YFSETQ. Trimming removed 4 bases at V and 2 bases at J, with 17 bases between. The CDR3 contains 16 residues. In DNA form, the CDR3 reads TGCGCCAGCAGCCGTACCCTAACTATGAACACAGATACGCAGTATTTT. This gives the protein CASSRTLTMNTDTQYF. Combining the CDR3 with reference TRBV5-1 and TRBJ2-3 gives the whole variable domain KAGVTQTPRYLIKTRGQQVTLSCSPISGHRSVSWYQQTPGQGLQFLFEYFSETQRNKGNFPGRFSGRQFSNSRSEMNVSTLELGDSALYLCASSRTLTMNTDTQYFGPGTRLTVL.

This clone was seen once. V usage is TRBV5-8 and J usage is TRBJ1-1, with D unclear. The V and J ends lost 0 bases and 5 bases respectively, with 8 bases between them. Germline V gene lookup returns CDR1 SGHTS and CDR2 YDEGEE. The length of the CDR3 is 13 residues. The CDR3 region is CASSLGLGTEAFF. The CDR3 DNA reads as TGTGCCAGCAGCTTGGGACTTGGGACTGAAGCTTTCTTT. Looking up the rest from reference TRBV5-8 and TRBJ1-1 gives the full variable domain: EAGVTQSPTHLIKTRGQQATLRCSPISGHTSVYWYQQALGLGLQFLLWYDEGEERNRGNFPPRFSGRQFPNYSSELNVNALELEDSALYLCASSLGLGTEAFFGQGTRLTVV.

CDR3 nucleotide sequence: TGTGCCAGCAGCTTGAGACGACTAGCGAACACAGATACGCAGTATTTT. Translating gives CASSLRRLANTDTQYF. This chain connects TRBV13 to TRBJ2-3, with TRBD2 matching 8 bases. The germline CDR1 and CDR2 sequences are PRHDT and FYEKMQ (reference sequence). V lost 3 bases to trimming and J lost 2 bases; unmatched junction nucleotides: 7. There are 16 residues in the CDR3. The full variable domain, its missing parts supplied by reference TRBV13 and TRBJ2-3, is AAGVIQSPRHLIKEKRETATLKCYPIPRHDTVYWYQQGPGQDPQFLISFYEKMQSDKGSIPDRFSAQQFSDYHSELNMSSLELGDSALYFCASSLRRLANTDTQYFGPGTRLTVL.

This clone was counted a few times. CDR3 nucleotide sequence: TGTGCCAGCAGCTCCGGGACAGGACTTGCTGGGGGGACCCAGTACTTC. Translation: CASSSGTGLAGGTQYF. The genes are TRBV11-3 and TRBJ2-5, with 8 bases fitting TRBD1. V was pared by 4 bases and J by 7 bases, with 14 bases of the junction left unmatched. The CDR3 loop spans 16 amino acids. Germline V CDR1 and CDR2: SGHNT, YENEEA.

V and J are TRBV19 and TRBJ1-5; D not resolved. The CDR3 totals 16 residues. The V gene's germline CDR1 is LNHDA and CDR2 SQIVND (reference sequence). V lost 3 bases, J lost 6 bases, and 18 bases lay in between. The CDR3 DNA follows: TGTGCCAGTAGTATCTCTTGGGAGGTGAGGTTTCAGCCCCAGCATTTT. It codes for CASSISWEVRFQPQHF.

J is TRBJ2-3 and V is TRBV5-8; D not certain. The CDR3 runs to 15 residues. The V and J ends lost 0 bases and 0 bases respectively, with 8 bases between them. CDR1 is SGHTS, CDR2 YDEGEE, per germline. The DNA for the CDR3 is TGTGCCAGCAGCTTGGCGCACAGTAGCACAGATACGCAGTATTTT. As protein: CASSLAHSSTDTQYF.

CDR3: CASSELAAAGELFF. The CDR3, as DNA: TGTGCCAGCAGTGAGTTAGCGGCGGCCGGGGAGCTGTTTTTT. The V call is TRBV2, the J call TRBJ2-2, with D possibly matching TRBD2 (6 bases). This CDR3 spans 14 amino acids. V shed 3 bases and J shed 6 bases, with 11 bases lying between them. CDR1 is SNHLY, CDR2 FYNNEI, per germline.

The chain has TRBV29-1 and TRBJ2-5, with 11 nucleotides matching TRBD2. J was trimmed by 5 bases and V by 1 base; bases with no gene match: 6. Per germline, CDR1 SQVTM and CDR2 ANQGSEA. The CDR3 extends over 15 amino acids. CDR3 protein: CSVEVLAGGVETQYF. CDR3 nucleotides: TGCAGCGTTGAAGTCCTAGCGGGGGGCGTGGAGACCCAGTACTTC.

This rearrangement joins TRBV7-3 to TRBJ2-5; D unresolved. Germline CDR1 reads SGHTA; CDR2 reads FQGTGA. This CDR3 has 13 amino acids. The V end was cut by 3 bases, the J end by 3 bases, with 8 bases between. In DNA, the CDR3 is TGTGCCAGCAGCTTTGATACAAAAGAGACCCAGTACTTC. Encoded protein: CASSFDTKETQYF.

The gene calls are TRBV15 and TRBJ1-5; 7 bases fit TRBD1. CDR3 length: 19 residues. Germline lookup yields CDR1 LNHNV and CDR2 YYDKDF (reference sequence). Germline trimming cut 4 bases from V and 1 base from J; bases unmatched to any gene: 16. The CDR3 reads CATSTEGQAGGFSNQPQHF. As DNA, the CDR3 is TGTGCCACCAGCACGGAAGGACAGGCTGGGGGATTCAGCAATCAGCCCCAGCATTTT.

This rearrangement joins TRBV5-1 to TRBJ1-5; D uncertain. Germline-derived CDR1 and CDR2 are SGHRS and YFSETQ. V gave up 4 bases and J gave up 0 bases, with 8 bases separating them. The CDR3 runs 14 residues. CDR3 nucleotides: TGCGCCAGCAGCCCCTCAGATAGCAATCAGCCCCAGCATTTT. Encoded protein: CASSPSDSNQPQHF.

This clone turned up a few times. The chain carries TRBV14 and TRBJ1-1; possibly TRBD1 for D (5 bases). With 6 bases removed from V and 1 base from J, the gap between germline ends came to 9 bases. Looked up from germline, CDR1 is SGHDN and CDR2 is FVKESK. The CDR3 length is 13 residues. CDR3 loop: CASRQDGNTEAFF. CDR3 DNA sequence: TGTGCCAGCAGACAGGACGGGAACACTGAAGCTTTCTTT.

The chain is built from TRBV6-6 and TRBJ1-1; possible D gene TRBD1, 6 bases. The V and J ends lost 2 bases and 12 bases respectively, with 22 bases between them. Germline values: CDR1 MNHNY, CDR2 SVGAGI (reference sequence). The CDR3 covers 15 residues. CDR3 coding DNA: TGTGCCAGCAGTTACGAGATACAGGGTGGTGGAAAACCTTTCTTT. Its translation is CASSYEIQGGGKPFF.

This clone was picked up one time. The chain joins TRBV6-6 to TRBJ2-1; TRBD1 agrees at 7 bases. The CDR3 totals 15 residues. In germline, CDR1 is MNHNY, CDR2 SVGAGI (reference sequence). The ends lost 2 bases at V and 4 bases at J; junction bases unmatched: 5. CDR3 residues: CASSYLGGQYNEQFF. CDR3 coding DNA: TGTGCCAGCAGTTACCTAGGGGGACAGTACAATGAGCAGTTCTTC.

The CDR3 sequence: CATSRENRSPLNTEAFF. The DNA for the CDR3 is TGTGCCACCAGCAGAGAAAACAGGTCCCCCTTGAACACTGAAGCTTTCTTT. V usage is TRBV15 and J usage is TRBJ1-1; possibly TRBD1 for D (5 bases). Trimming removed 0 bases at V and 0 bases at J, with 14 bases between. Germline values: CDR1 LNHNV, CDR2 YYDKDF (reference sequence). The CDR3 contains 17 residues.

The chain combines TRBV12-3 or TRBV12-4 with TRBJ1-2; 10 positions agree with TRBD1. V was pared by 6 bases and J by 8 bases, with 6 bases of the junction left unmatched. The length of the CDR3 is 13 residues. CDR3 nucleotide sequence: TGTGCCAGCAGCCGGGACAGGGGAAGCGGCTACACCTTC. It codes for CASSRDRGSGYTF.

This CDR3 is CASSYRGTETRRALFF. The CDR3 DNA sequence: TGTGCCAGCAGTTACCGGGGTACCGAAACAAGAAGGGCACTGTTTTTT. This chain links TRBV6-2 or TRBV6-3 with TRBJ1-4; D remains ambiguous. Germline CDR1 is MNHEY and CDR2 is SVGEGT. V gave up 2 bases and J gave up 13 bases, with 23 bases separating them. The CDR3 is 16 residues long.

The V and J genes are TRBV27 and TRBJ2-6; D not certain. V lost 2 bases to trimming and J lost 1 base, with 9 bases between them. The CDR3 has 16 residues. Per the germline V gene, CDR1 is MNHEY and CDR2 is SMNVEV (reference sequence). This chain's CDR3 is CASSLISGSGANVLTF. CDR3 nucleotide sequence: TGTGCCAGCAGTTTAATCTCAGGATCTGGGGCCAACGTCCTGACTTTC.

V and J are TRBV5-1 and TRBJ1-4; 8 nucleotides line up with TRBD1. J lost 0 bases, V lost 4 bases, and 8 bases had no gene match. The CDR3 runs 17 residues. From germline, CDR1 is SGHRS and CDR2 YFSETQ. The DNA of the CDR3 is TGCGCCAGCAGCCGGACAGGGTCAGAGGCAACTAATGAAAAACTGTTTTTT. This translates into CASSRTGSEATNEKLFF.

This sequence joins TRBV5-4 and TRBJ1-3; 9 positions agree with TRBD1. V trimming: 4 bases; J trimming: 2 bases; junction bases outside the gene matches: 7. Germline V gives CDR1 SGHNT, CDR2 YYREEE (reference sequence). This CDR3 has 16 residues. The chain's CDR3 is CASSAGGQGTGNTIYF. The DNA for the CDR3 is TGTGCCAGCAGCGCTGGGGGACAGGGAACTGGAAACACCATATATTTT.

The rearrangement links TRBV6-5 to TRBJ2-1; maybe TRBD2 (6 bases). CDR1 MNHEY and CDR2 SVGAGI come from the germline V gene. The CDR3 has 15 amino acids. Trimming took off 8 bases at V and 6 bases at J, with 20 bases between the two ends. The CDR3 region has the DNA TGTGCCAGCGCCTCCTCGGATGGAGGGATCAATGAGCAGTTCTTC. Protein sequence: CASASSDGGINEQFF.

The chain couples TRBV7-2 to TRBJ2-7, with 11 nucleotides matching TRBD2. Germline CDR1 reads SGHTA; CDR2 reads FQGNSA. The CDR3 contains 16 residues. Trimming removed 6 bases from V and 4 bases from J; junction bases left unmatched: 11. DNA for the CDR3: TGTGCCAGCAGACTAGAGACGGGACTAGCGGTTTACGAGCAGTACTTC. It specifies CASRLETGLAVYEQYF. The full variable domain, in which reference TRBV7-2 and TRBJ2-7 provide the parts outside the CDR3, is GAGVSQSPSNKVTEKGKDVELRCDPISGHTALYWYRQSLGQGLEFLIYFQGNSAPDKSGLPSDRFSAERTGGSVSTLTIQRTQQEDSAVYLCASRLETGLAVYEQYFGPGTRLTVT.

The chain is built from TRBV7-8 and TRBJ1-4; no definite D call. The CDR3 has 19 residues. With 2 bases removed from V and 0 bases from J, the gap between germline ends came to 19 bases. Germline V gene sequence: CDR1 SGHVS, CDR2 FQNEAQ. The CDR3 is CASSLYRVLGDATNEKLFF. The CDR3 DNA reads TGTGCCAGCAGCTTATACCGGGTCCTTGGAGATGCAACTAATGAAAAACTGTTTTTT.